Following are 20 T cell receptor beta chains from one sample sequenced in a study of T cell responses to AZD1222 COVID-19 vaccine. The table came from immunoSEQ multiplex PCR; TCRdb's copy has only in-frame clones and leaves some out. The table records roughly 97,000 clones, approximately 91% of them present only once. The sample in question was peripheral blood, obtained on day 0 of AZD1222 vaccination. Source of these receptors: an adult in good health.

In its sample, this clone was seen a few times. V gene TRBV5-1 combines with J gene TRBJ1-1, with D possibly matching TRBD1 (5 bases). The CDR3 length is 15 residues. Per the germline V gene, CDR1 is SGHRS and CDR2 is YFSETQ. V lost 3 bases to trimming and J lost 0 bases, with 12 bases between them. The CDR3 region is CASSSTPGVNTEAFF. The CDR3 DNA reads TGCGCCAGCAGCTCCACCCCGGGGGTGAACACTGAAGCTTTCTTT.

This sequence joins TRBV29-1 and TRBJ2-6, with D possibly being TRBD1 or TRBD2 (5 bases each). CDR3 length: 15 residues. V was trimmed by 6 bases and J by 2 bases, leaving 14 bases between them. Germline values: CDR1 SQVTM, CDR2 ANQGSEA. The CDR3 coding sequence is TGCAGCGTCCCGGGACGATCAGCTGGGGCCAACGTCCTGACTTTC. Protein product: CSVPGRSAGANVLTF.

The rearrangement joins TRBV7-8 to TRBJ1-5; unclear D gene. Trimming left V 4 bases short and J 2 bases short, with 6 bases between. CDR1 is SGHVS, CDR2 FQNEAQ, per germline. The CDR3 is 13 amino acids. The CDR3 nucleotides are TGTGCCAGCAGCTCAGACCGCAATCAGCCCCAGCATTTT. Its translation is CASSSDRNQPQHF.

The chain recombines TRBV28 with TRBJ2-3; D is possibly TRBD1 (6 bases). The CDR3 is made up of 16 amino acids. V was shortened by 6 bases and J by 4 bases, with 20 bases between the two germline ends. The germline CDR1 and CDR2 sequences are MDHEN and SYDVKM. CDR3 amino acids: CASSLVGAGKSDTQYF. CDR3 coding DNA: TGTGCCAGCAGCCTGGTGGGGGCAGGGAAGTCAGATACGCAGTATTTT.

This clone was picked up many times. Other DNA sequences in the same sample also yield this CDR3. The V and J genes are TRBV27 and TRBJ1-6; no firm D call. Deletions cut 3 bases from V and 6 bases from J, with 3 bases between. The CDR3 totals 12 residues. Germline lookup yields CDR1 MNHEY and CDR2 SMNVEV (reference sequence). CDR3: CASSLRNSPLHF. The CDR3 DNA sequence: TGTGCCAGCAGTTTGCGTAATTCACCCCTCCACTTT.

This clone was picked up a small number of times. V usage is TRBV30 and J usage is TRBJ2-7; TRBD2 aligns across 10 bases. This CDR3 region has 14 residues. V lost 3 bases and J lost 2; bases outside the gene matches: 4. CDR1 and CDR2 (germline): GTSNPN, SVGIG (reference sequence). Here the CDR3 DNA reads TGTGCCTGGAGAAGGCTAGCGGGGGCCTACGAGCAGTACTTC. Its translation is CAWRRLAGAYEQYF. Full variable domain (remainder filled in from reference TRBV30 and TRBJ2-7): SQTIHQWPATLVQPVGSPLSLECTVEGTSNPNLYWYRQAAGRGLQLLFYSVGIGQISSEVPQNLSASRPQDRQFILSSKKLLLSDSGFYLCAWRRLAGAYEQYFGPGTRLTVT.

The chain is built from TRBV14 and TRBJ2-5; D may correspond to TRBD1 or TRBD2 (5 bases each). The CDR3 totals 15 residues. The V end was cut by 0 bases, the J end by 5 bases, with 13 bases between. Per germline, CDR1 SGHDN and CDR2 FVKESK. The CDR3 DNA reads TGTGCCAGCAGCCAAGATCCATGGGGGATGGAGACCCAGTACTTC. This codes for CASSQDPWGMETQYF.

This chain joins TRBV4-3 and TRBJ2-2; perhaps TRBD1 as D (5 bases). Trimming shortened V by 2 bases and J by 2 bases, and 9 bases separated the two germline ends. Germline CDR1 reads LGHNA; CDR2 reads YSLEER. CDR3 length: 15 residues. The CDR3 bases are TGCGCCAGCAGCCAATCGACAGCTAACACCGGGGAGCTGTTTTTT. Translated: CASSQSTANTGELFF.

This rearrangement joins TRBV2 to TRBJ1-3; 8 nucleotides line up with TRBD1. The germline CDR1 and CDR2 sequences are SNHLY and FYNNEI. After removal of 3 bases from V and 0 bases from J, the junction contained 7 bases not matched to a gene. CDR3 size: 17 residues. CDR3 DNA sequence: TGTGCCAGCAGTGAGTACAGGGGGACCTCCTCTGGAAACACCATATATTTT. Translated, it gives CASSEYRGTSSGNTIYF.

The chain links TRBV5-1 to TRBJ2-3; 12 bases are a match to TRBD2. The CDR3 covers 16 residues. V lost 4 bases to trimming and J lost 2 bases; unmatched junction nucleotides: 5. CDR1 SGHRS and CDR2 YFSETQ come from the germline V gene. This CDR3 reads CASSLGLAGPTDTQYF. In DNA form, the CDR3 reads TGCGCCAGCAGCCTTGGACTAGCGGGACCCACAGATACGCAGTATTTT.

This chain links TRBV21-1 with TRBJ2-7; no DNA check was done on the table's D call, TRBD1. TRBV21-1 represents a pseudogene. The CDR3 loop spans 15 amino acids. DNA for the CDR3: TGTGCCAGCACCGGGGAGGGGGACAGGGATTACGAGCAGTACTTC. It translates to CASTGEGDRDYEQYF.

This chain joins TRBV3-1 (or the pseudogene TRBV3-2) and TRBJ1-4; D is possibly TRBD1 (5 bases). This CDR3 has 14 residues. CDR1 is LGHDT and CDR2 is YNNKEL in the germline V gene (reference sequence). V was cut by 4 bases and J by 8 bases, with 14 bases left in between. CDR3 region: CASSLSGLNEKLFF. CDR3 nucleotides: TGTGCCAGCAGCCTTTCAGGGTTAAACGAAAAACTGTTTTTT.

Ten or more counts support this clone. The chain links TRBV2 to TRBJ2-7, with 8 bases aligning to TRBD1. With V trimmed by 6 bases and J by 2 bases, 21 bases remained unmatched. The CDR3 covers 19 residues. Germline V gene lookup returns CDR1 SNHLY and CDR2 FYNNEI. In DNA, the CDR3 is TGTGCCAGCAGACCCCGGACAGGGCTGAGGTACAACGAAACCTACGAGCAGTACTTC. Translating it yields CASRPRTGLRYNETYEQYF.

V usage is TRBV27 and J usage is TRBJ1-4; D unresolved. The germline V gene has CDR1 MNHEY and CDR2 SMNVEV (reference sequence). The ends were cut back, 4 bases at V and 0 bases at J, with 12 bases in the middle. The CDR3 totals 16 residues. For the CDR3, the DNA is TGTGCCAGCAGTTCCGGACGGATTGCAACTAATGAAAAACTGTTTTTT. Residues: CASSSGRIATNEKLFF.

The chain recombines TRBV7-2 with TRBJ2-3, with D unclear. CDR3 length: 17 amino acids. Trimming cost V 3 bases and J 6 bases, with 22 bases left between them. Looked up from germline, CDR1 is SGHTA and CDR2 is FQGNSA. The CDR3 nucleotides read TGTGCCAGCAGCTTTGGAGTTAGGACGATTGAGCCCGATACGCAGTATTTT. Protein sequence: CASSFGVRTIEPDTQYF.

The chain employs TRBV6-4 and TRBJ2-2; 9 nucleotides match TRBD1. The CDR3 covers 16 residues. Trimming took 2 bases from V and 4 from J; bases not matched to a gene: 5. From germline, CDR1 is MRHNA and CDR2 SNTAGT. The CDR3 region is CASSDTGQGATGELFF. CDR3 DNA sequence: TGTGCCAGCAGTGACACGGGACAGGGTGCCACCGGGGAGCTGTTTTTT.

The genes are TRBV9 and TRBJ2-5; possibly TRBD1 or TRBD2 for D (5 bases each). The CDR3 spans 12 residues. The germline V and J ends were trimmed by 0 bases and 5 bases, with 5 bases remaining between them. Per the germline V gene, CDR1 is SGDLS and CDR2 is YYNGEE. The CDR3 nucleotides are TGTGCCAGCAGCGTAGGGGGGGAGACCCAGTACTTC. As protein: CASSVGGETQYF.

The count of this clone is one. The genes are TRBV6-5 and TRBJ1-1, with no clear D. The V end lost 10 bases, the J end lost 0 bases, and 12 bases lay between the germline ends. The CDR3 length is 13 residues. Germline CDR1 reads MNHEY; CDR2 reads SVGAGI. CDR3 loop: CATPDSLNTEAFF. CDR3 bases: TGTGCCACCCCGGATTCCCTGAACACTGAAGCTTTCTTT.

This sequence joins TRBV2 and TRBJ2-1; unclear D gene. The CDR3 contains 15 residues. The V gene's germline CDR1 is SNHLY and CDR2 FYNNEI. With 7 bases removed from V and 1 base from J, the gap between germline ends came to 14 bases. CDR3 DNA: TGTGCCAGCAATCCGGGTGGCCTTTCCTACAATGAGCAGTTCTTC. Its protein product is CASNPGGLSYNEQFF.

The chain joins TRBV28 to TRBJ1-4, with TRBD1 identical over 7 bases. In germline, CDR1 is MDHEN, CDR2 SYDVKM. The CDR3 spans 16 residues. J gave up 3 bases and V 2 bases, and 6 bases lay outside the gene matches. The CDR3 sequence: CASSLDPQGPNEKLFF. The CDR3 bases are TGTGCCAGCAGTTTAGACCCACAGGGGCCTAATGAAAAACTGTTTTTT. The full variable domain, its missing parts supplied by reference TRBV28 and TRBJ1-4, is DVKVTQSSRYLVKRTGEKVFLECVQDMDHENMFWYRQDPGLGLRLIYFSYDVKMKEKGDIPEGYSVSREKKERFSLILESASTNQTSMYLCASSLDPQGPNEKLFFGSGTQLSVL.